The clone carrying this T cell receptor beta chain was counted a few times. The antigen is not known. The data were taken from a study of identical twins. Regarding the study as a whole: Researchers reported weaker excess twin sharing in beta out-of-frame sequences.

V lost 3 bases to trimming and J lost 8 bases; unmatched junction nucleotides: 9. Per germline, CDR1 SGHRS and CDR2 YFSETQ. The CDR3 runs to 14 residues. Template switching (which added a universal primer site) was used, and cDNA carried unique molecular identifiers. MiXCR, applied by TCRdb to the 5' RACE reads, yields one record per CDR3 protein. Of approximately 1.8 million distinct CDR3 sequences in the sample, about 32% were seen once. The sequence came from a newborn girl in good health. Sequenced input: cord blood. The chain combines TRBV5-1 with TRBJ2-7; 9 bases line up with TRBD1. CDR3 region: CASSSGQGLAQQYF. The CDR3 region has the DNA TGCGCCAGCAGCTCGGGACAGGGTCTGGCCCAGCAGTACTTC.